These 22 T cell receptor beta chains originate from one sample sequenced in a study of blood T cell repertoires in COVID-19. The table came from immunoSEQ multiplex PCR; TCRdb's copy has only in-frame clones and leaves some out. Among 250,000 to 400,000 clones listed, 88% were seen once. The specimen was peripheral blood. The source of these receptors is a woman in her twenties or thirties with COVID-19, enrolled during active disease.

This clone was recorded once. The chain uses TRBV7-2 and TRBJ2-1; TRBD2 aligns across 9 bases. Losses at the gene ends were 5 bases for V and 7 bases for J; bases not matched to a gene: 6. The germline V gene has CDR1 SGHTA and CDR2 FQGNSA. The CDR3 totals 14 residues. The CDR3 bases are TGTGCCAGCAGCCCCGGGACTAGCTTGAATGAGCAGTTCTTC. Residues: CASSPGTSLNEQFF.

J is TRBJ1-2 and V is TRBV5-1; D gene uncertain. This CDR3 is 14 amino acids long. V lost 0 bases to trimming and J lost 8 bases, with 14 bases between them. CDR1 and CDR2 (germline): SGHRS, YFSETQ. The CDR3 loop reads CASSLVAGISGYTF. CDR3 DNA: TGCGCCAGCAGCTTGGTAGCGGGTATCAGCGGCTACACCTTC.

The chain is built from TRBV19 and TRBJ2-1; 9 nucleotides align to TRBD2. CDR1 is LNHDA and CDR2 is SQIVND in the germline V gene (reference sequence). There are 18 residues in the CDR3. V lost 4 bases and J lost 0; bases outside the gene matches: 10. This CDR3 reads CASSKGSGGLSSYNEQFF. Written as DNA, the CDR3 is TGTGCCAGTAGTAAGGGTAGCGGGGGACTTAGCTCCTACAATGAGCAGTTCTTC.

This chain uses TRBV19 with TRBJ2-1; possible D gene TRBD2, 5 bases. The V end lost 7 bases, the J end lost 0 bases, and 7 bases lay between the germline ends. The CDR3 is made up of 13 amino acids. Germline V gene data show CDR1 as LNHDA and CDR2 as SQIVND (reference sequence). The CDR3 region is CASTTSSYNEQFF. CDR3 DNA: TGTGCCAGTACCACTAGCTCCTACAATGAGCAGTTCTTC.

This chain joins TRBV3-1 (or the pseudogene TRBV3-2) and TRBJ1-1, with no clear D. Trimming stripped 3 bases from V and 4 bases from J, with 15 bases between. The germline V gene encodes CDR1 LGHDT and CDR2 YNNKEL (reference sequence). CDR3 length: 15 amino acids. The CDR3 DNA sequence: TGTGCCAGCAGCCAGTTTGAGGGTAGTAGCACTGAAGCTTTCTTT. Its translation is CASSQFEGSSTEAFF.

Here the CDR3 DNA reads TGTGCCAGTAGTATTTCGGGACAGGGGGACACCGGGGAGCTGTTTTTT. Amino acid sequence: CASSISGQGDTGELFF. The V call is TRBV19, the J call TRBJ2-2, with 11 nucleotides matching TRBD1. V dropped 3 bases and J dropped 3; count of bases not matched to a gene: 3. CDR3 length equals 16 residues. In germline, CDR1 is LNHDA, CDR2 SQIVND (reference sequence).

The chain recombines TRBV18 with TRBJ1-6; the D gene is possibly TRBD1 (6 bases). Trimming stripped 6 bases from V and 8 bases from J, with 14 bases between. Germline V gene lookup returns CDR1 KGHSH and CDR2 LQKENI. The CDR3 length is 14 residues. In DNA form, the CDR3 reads TGTGCCAGCTCCATTAGGGGGGGCGATTCACCCCTCCACTTT. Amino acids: CASSIRGGDSPLHF.

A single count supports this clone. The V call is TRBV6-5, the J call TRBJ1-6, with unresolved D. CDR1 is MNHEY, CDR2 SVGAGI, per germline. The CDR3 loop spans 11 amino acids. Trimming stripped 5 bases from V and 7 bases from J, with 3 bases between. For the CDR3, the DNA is TGTGCCAGCAGTCAGAATTCACCCCTCCACTTT. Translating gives CASSQNSPLHF.

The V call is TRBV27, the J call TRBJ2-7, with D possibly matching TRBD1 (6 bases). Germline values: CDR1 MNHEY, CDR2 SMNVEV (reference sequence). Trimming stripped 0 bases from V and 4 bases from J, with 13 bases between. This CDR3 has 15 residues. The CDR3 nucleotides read TGTGCCAGCAGTTTATCTGGGGGACACCCTTACGAGCAGTACGTC. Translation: CASSLSGGHPYEQYV.

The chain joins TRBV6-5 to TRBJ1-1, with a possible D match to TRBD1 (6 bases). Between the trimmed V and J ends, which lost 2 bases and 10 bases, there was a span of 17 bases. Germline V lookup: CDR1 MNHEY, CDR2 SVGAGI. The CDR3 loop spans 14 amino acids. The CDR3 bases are TGTGCCAGCAGTTACAGAGGGACACCTTCGGGAGCTTTCTTT. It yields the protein CASSYRGTPSGAFF.

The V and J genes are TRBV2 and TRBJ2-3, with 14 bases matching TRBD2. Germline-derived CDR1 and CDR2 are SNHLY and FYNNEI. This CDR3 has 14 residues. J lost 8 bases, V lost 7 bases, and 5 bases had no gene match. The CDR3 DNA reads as TGTGCCAGCATGGGGACTAGCGGGGGAAGTACGCAGTATTTT. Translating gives CASMGTSGGSTQYF.

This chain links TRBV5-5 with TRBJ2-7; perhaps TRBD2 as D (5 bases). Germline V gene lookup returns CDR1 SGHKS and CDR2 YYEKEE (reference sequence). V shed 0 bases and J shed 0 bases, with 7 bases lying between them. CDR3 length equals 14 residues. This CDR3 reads CASSLVAGSYEQYV. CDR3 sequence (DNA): TGTGCCAGCAGCTTGGTGGCGGGCTCCTACGAGCAGTACGTC.

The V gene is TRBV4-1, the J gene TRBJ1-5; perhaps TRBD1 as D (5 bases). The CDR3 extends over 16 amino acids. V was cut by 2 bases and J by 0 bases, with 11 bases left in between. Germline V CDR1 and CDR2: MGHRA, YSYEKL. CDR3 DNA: TGCGCCAGCAGCCAACTTCCTACAGGTAGCAATCAGCCCCAGCATTTT. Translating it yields CASSQLPTGSNQPQHF.

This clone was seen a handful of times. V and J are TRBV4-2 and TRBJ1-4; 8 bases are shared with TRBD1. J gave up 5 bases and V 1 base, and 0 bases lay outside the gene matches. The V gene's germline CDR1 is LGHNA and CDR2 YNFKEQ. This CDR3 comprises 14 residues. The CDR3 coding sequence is TGTGCCAGCAGCCAAGGACAGGGGAATGAAAAACTGTTTTTT. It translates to CASSQGQGNEKLFF.

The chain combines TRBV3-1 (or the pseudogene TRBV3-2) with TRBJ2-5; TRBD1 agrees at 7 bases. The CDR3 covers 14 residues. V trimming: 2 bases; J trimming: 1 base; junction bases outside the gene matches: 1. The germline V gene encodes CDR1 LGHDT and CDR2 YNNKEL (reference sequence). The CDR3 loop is CASSQRQGQETQYF. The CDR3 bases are TGTGCCAGCAGCCAACGACAGGGCCAAGAGACCCAGTACTTC.

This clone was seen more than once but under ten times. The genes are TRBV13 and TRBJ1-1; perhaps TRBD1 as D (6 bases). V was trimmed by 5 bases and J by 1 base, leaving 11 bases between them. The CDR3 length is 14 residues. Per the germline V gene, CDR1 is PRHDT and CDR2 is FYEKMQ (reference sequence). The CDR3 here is CASSHRTANTEAFF. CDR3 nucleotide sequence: TGTGCCAGCAGCCACCGGACAGCGAACACTGAAGCTTTCTTT.

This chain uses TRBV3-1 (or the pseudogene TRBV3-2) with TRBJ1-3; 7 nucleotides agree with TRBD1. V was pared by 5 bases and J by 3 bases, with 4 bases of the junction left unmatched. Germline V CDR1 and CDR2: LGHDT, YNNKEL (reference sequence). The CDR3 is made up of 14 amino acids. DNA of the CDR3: TGTGCCAGCAGCGAACAGGGGATTGGAAACACCATATATTTT. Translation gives CASSEQGIGNTIYF.

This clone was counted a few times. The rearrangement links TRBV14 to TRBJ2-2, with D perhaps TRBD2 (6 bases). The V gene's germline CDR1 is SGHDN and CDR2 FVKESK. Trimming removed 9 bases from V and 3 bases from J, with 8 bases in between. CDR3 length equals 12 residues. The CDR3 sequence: CASGDYTGELFF. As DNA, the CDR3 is TGTGCCAGTGGGGACTACACCGGGGAGCTGTTTTTT.

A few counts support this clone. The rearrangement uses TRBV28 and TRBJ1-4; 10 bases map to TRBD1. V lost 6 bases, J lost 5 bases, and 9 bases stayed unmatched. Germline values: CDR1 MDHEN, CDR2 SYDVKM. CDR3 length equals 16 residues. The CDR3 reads CASSSGTGATNEKLFF. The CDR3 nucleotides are TGTGCCAGCAGCTCCGGGACAGGGGCCACGAATGAAAAACTGTTTTTT.

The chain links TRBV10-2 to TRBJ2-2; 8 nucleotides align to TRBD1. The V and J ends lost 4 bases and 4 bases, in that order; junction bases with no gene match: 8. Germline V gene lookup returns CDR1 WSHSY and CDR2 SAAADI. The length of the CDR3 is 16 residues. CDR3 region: CASSGRGQGPTGELFF. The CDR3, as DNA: TGCGCCAGCAGTGGCCGAGGACAGGGCCCCACCGGGGAGCTGTTTTTT.

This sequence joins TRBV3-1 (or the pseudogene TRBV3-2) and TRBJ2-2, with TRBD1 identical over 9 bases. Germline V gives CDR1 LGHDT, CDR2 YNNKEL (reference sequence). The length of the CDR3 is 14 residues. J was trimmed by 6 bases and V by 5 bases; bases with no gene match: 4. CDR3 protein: CASSEQGAAGELFF. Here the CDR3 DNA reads TGTGCCAGCAGCGAACAGGGGGCCGCCGGGGAGCTGTTTTTT.

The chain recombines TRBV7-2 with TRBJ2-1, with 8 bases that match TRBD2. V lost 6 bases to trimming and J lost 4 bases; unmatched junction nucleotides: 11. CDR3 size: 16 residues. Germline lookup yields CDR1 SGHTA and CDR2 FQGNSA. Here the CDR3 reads CASSFGGQRGYNEQFF. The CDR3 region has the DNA TGTGCCAGCAGTTTCGGCGGGCAGCGGGGGTACAATGAGCAGTTCTTC.